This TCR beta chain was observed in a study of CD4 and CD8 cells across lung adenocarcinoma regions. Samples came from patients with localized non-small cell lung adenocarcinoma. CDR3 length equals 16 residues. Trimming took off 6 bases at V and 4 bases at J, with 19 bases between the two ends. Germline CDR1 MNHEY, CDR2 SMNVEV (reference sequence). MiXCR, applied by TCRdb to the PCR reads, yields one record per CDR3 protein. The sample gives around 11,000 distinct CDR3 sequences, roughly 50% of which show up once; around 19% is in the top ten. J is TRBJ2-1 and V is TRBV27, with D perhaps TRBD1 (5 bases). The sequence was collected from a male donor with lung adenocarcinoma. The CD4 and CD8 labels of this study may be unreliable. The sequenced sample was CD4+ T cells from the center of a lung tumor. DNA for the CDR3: TGTGCCAGCAGACCCTACGGAAACAGGTTATACAATGAGCAGTTCTTC. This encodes CASRPYGNRLYNEQFF.